This passage covers 26 T cell receptor beta chains from one sample sequenced in a study of T cell responses to AZD1222 COVID-19 vaccine. TCRdb keeps only in-frame clones here, not all; method: immunoSEQ multiplex PCR. The profile covers 110,000 or so clones, with around nine tenths appearing a single time and over 15% taken by the ten largest. The starting material was peripheral blood, obtained on day 0 of AZD1222 vaccination. Every receptor here comes from an adult in good health.

The V call is TRBV10-3, the J call TRBJ2-7; D call uncertain. CDR3 size: 16 residues. Trimming took 3 bases from V and 2 from J, leaving 17 bases between them. The germline V gene has CDR1 ENHRY and CDR2 SYGVKD. CDR3 nucleotides: TGTGCCATCAGTGAAGAAGGGTCCCTCAAGCCCTACGAGCAGTACGTC. Translating gives CAISEEGSLKPYEQYV.

The chain links TRBV5-1 to TRBJ2-5; the D call may be TRBD1 or TRBD2 (5 bases each). The CDR3 runs to 12 residues. Deletions cut 5 bases from V and 7 bases from J, with 12 bases between. Germline-derived CDR1 and CDR2 are SGHRS and YFSETQ. In DNA form, the CDR3 reads TGCGCCAGCAGTCGGGACGAGGGGACCCAGTACTTC. It specifies CASSRDEGTQYF.

The chain is built from TRBV6-5 and TRBJ1-6; TRBD1 might be the D (5 bases). With 0 bases removed from V and 11 bases from J, the gap between germline ends came to 17 bases. The CDR3 extends over 16 amino acids. Germline V lookup: CDR1 MNHEY, CDR2 SVGAGI. The DNA of the CDR3 is TGTGCCAGCAGTTACTCTCTCGGGCCCCGGGGCGCACCCCTCCACTTT. It encodes CASSYSLGPRGAPLHF.

The chain employs TRBV6-6 and TRBJ1-1; TRBD1 is a possible D gene (6 bases). The CDR3 loop spans 12 amino acids. V was shortened by 7 bases and J by 6 bases, with 12 bases between the two germline ends. The germline V gene encodes CDR1 MNHNY and CDR2 SVGAGI (reference sequence). The CDR3 nucleotides read TGTGCCAGCACCAAGGGGGTCGCTGAAGCTTTCTTT. As protein: CASTKGVAEAFF.

Here the CDR3 DNA reads TGTGCCAGCAGTTTACACCAGGGACAGCCCGGTAATCAGCCCCAGCATTTT. This encodes CASSLHQGQPGNQPQHF. V is TRBV28 and J is TRBJ1-5; 7 bases are a match to TRBD1. V shed 2 bases and J 4 bases; nucleotides not matched to a gene: 11. There are 17 residues in the CDR3. Germline V gives CDR1 MDHEN, CDR2 SYDVKM.

The rearrangement uses TRBV19 and TRBJ1-1, with D perhaps matching TRBD1 (6 bases). Germline V gene lookup returns CDR1 LNHDA and CDR2 SQIVND (reference sequence). Between the trimmed V and J ends, which lost 3 bases and 1 base, there was a span of 12 bases. The CDR3 covers 15 residues. CDR3 in DNA: TGTGCCAGTAGTATCGGAATCAGGGGGAACACTGAAGCTTTCTTT. It codes for CASSIGIRGNTEAFF.

The rearrangement links TRBV18 to TRBJ1-1; D might be TRBD1 (6 bases). This CDR3 has 12 amino acids. The V gene lost 6 bases and the J gene lost 4 bases, with 9 bases spanning the gap. The V gene's germline CDR1 is KGHSH and CDR2 LQKENI. The CDR3 sequence is CASSRGGTEAFF. The CDR3 bases are TGTGCCAGCTCGCGAGGGGGCACTGAAGCTTTCTTT.

The chain recombines TRBV11-3 with TRBJ1-1; tentatively, D is TRBD1 (5 bases). Trimming took 3 bases from V and 0 from J, leaving 11 bases between them. This CDR3 spans 15 amino acids. Germline V gene sequence: CDR1 SGHNT, CDR2 YENEEA. CDR3 loop: CASSFEGVMNTEAFF. For the CDR3, the DNA is TGTGCCAGCAGCTTCGAAGGGGTCATGAACACTGAAGCTTTCTTT.

This clone showed up just once. V gene TRBV28 combines with J gene TRBJ1-2, with D perhaps TRBD1 (5 bases). CDR1 and CDR2 (germline): MDHEN, SYDVKM. V dropped 6 bases and J dropped 7 bases, with 12 bases sitting between them. This CDR3 is built from 12 residues. CDR3 protein: CASSSGAGGYTF. The CDR3 DNA is TGTGCCAGCAGCAGCGGGGCGGGTGGCTACACCTTC.

The V call is TRBV30, the J call TRBJ2-3, with D unclear. The V end was cut by 5 bases, the J end by 4 bases, with 10 bases between. The V gene's germline CDR1 is GTSNPN and CDR2 SVGIG (reference sequence). The CDR3 runs 12 residues. This CDR3 reads CAWDPGPDTQYF. In DNA form, the CDR3 reads TGTGCCTGGGATCCCGGGCCAGATACGCAGTATTTT.

The chain joins TRBV11-1 to TRBJ1-1; D is possibly TRBD1 (6 bases). Germline assignment: CDR1 SGHAT and CDR2 FQDESV (reference sequence). This CDR3 region has 16 residues. Trimming removed 4 bases from V and 3 bases from J, with 18 bases in between. The CDR3 DNA reads TGTGCCAGCAGCTCATACCTACAGGGTGGTGACACTGAAGCTTTCTTT. Its protein product is CASSSYLQGGDTEAFF.

The chain couples TRBV27 to TRBJ1-2; D ambiguous. The V gene lost 0 bases and the J gene lost 2 bases, with 19 bases spanning the gap. The germline V gene has CDR1 MNHEY and CDR2 SMNVEV (reference sequence). This CDR3 region has 18 residues. The CDR3 DNA follows: TGTGCCAGCAGTTTATCGAGTTTCGGTAGGGATCGGAACTATGGCTACACCTTC. It yields the protein CASSLSSFGRDRNYGYTF.

The V gene is TRBV7-3, the J gene TRBJ1-6; TRBD1 is a possible D gene (6 bases). This CDR3 is built from 14 residues. Trimming stripped 2 bases from V and 9 bases from J, with 11 bases between. Per germline, CDR1 SGHTA and CDR2 FQGTGA. Here the CDR3 DNA reads TGTGCCAGCAGCTTAGGGGGCTGGGGTTCACCCCTCCACTTT. Translated: CASSLGGWGSPLHF. Full variable domain (missing parts from reference TRBV7-3 and TRBJ1-6): GAGVSQTPSNKVTEKGKYVELRCDPISGHTALYWYRQSLGQGPEFLIYFQGTGAADDSGLPNDRFFAVRPEGSVSTLKIQRTERGDSAVYLCASSLGGWGSPLHFGNGTRLTVT.

The chain couples TRBV7-8 to TRBJ2-7, with TRBD2 identical over 12 bases. The CDR3 is 18 residues long. Germline V gene lookup returns CDR1 SGHVS and CDR2 FQNEAQ. Trimming at V came to 1 base and at J to 2 bases, leaving 9 bases not matched to a gene. The CDR3 spells CASSLGLGGLAGTYEQYV. The CDR3 bases are TGTGCCAGCAGCTTAGGGTTAGGTGGACTAGCGGGAACCTACGAGCAGTACGTC.

V and J are TRBV14 and TRBJ1-5; no firm D call. Trimming left V 1 base short and J 3 bases short, with 4 bases between. Germline CDR1 is SGHDN and CDR2 is FVKESK. The CDR3 loop spans 13 amino acids. CDR3 region: CASSQGINQPQHF. The CDR3 coding sequence is TGTGCCAGCAGCCAAGGAATCAATCAGCCCCAGCATTTT.

The chain has TRBV7-2 and TRBJ2-1; the D gene is possibly TRBD2 (5 bases). V was shortened by 5 bases and J by 3 bases, with 17 bases between the two germline ends. The germline gives CDR1 SGHTA, CDR2 FQGNSA. This CDR3 spans 16 amino acids. CDR3 sequence (DNA): TGTGCCAGCAGCCAGGACTCTGGCTACGTCTACAATGAGCAGTTCTTC. This translates into CASSQDSGYVYNEQFF.

The gene calls are TRBV24-1 and TRBJ2-4, with 13 bases lining up with TRBD2. Per germline, CDR1 KGHDR and CDR2 SFDVKD. The CDR3 length is 15 residues. Unmatched junction bases numbered 3, after V lost 3 bases and J lost 8 bases. Written as DNA, the CDR3 is TGTGCCACCAGTGATCCCGGGACTAGCGGGGACATTCAGTACTTC. It specifies CATSDPGTSGDIQYF.

The chain carries TRBV5-1 and TRBJ2-2; the D gene is possibly TRBD1 (5 bases). Germline V gene lookup returns CDR1 SGHRS and CDR2 YFSETQ. This CDR3 has 13 amino acids. Trimming shortened V by 6 bases and J by 8 bases, and 14 bases separated the two germline ends. The CDR3 DNA reads TGCGCCAGCACCGAAACTCAGGGAGGGGAGCTGTTTTTT. Protein product: CASTETQGGELFF.

This clone was detected only a few times. This sequence joins TRBV27 and TRBJ2-3, with 9 bases that match TRBD2. From germline, CDR1 is MNHEY and CDR2 SMNVEV (reference sequence). V lost 8 bases and J lost 3; bases outside the gene matches: 12. The CDR3 totals 16 residues. The CDR3 DNA reads TGTGCCAGCGGCTCAAGCGGGGGGAAAAATACAGATACGCAGTATTTT. It yields the protein CASGSSGGKNTDTQYF.

J is TRBJ1-1 and V is TRBV15, with D perhaps matching TRBD1 (6 bases). The length of the CDR3 is 15 residues. Germline V gene data show CDR1 as LNHNV and CDR2 as YYDKDF (reference sequence). V dropped 0 bases and J dropped 8 bases, with 16 bases sitting between them. The CDR3 region has the DNA TGTGCCACCAGCAGAGATCGATCAGGACAGCGGGAAGCTTTCTTT. It is translated as CATSRDRSGQREAFF.

This clone was observed a few times. V usage is TRBV3-1 (or the pseudogene TRBV3-2) and J usage is TRBJ1-2; D might be TRBD1 (5 bases). Germline CDR1 and CDR2: LGHDT and YNNKEL (reference sequence). Trimming left V 6 bases short and J 6 bases short, with 14 bases between. This CDR3 contains 13 residues. The CDR3 DNA sequence: TGTGCCAGCAGAGGGGCCAGGGCCCATGGCTACACCTTC. Translation: CASRGARAHGYTF.

The rearrangement uses TRBV24-1 and TRBJ2-5, with D maybe TRBD1 (6 bases). Trimming took 5 bases from V and 11 from J, leaving 20 bases between them. The germline V gene encodes CDR1 KGHDR and CDR2 SFDVKD. The CDR3 is made up of 14 amino acids. This CDR3 is CATSVPDSPQVQYF. The CDR3 coding sequence is TGTGCCACCAGTGTTCCGGACAGTCCACAAGTTCAGTACTTC.

V usage is TRBV7-9 and J usage is TRBJ1-2; D is possibly TRBD1 (5 bases). Between the trimmed V and J ends, which lost 1 base and 7 bases, there was a span of 16 bases. CDR3 length: 15 residues. Per the germline V gene, CDR1 is SEHNR and CDR2 is FQNEAQ (reference sequence). The CDR3 loop is CASSLVRGEGSGYTF. The CDR3 DNA sequence: TGTGCCAGCAGCTTAGTTCGGGGGGAAGGGTCTGGCTACACCTTC.

J is TRBJ2-3 and V is TRBV2, with D tentatively TRBD2 (7 bases). CDR3 size: 15 residues. Germline values: CDR1 SNHLY, CDR2 FYNNEI. V dropped 3 bases and J dropped 5 bases, with 15 bases sitting between them. For the CDR3, the DNA is TGTGCCAGCAGTGACCCCCCGGGGGGCAAAGATACGCAGTATTTT. Its translation: CASSDPPGGKDTQYF. Complete variable domain (other parts from reference TRBV2 and TRBJ2-3): EPEVTQTPSHQVTQMGQEVILRCVPISNHLYFYWYRQILGQKVEFLVSFYNNEISEKSEIFDDQFSVERPDGSNFTLKIRSTKLEDSAMYFCASSDPPGGKDTQYFGPGTRLTVL.

The J gene is TRBJ1-6, the V gene TRBV6-5; a possible D gene is TRBD1 (6 bases). Germline V lookup: CDR1 MNHEY, CDR2 SVGAGI. The length of the CDR3 is 14 residues. V dropped 7 bases and J dropped 10 bases, with 17 bases sitting between them. The CDR3 DNA reads as TGTGCCAGCAAAAACGGGGGGGCGCAGTCACCCCTCCACTTT. Amino acids: CASKNGGAQSPLHF.

J is TRBJ2-5 and V is TRBV24-1; D remains unclear. Germline V gives CDR1 KGHDR, CDR2 SFDVKD. Trimming removed 6 bases at V and 7 bases at J, with 11 bases between. The CDR3 loop spans 12 amino acids. This CDR3 is CATSQTKGTQYF. The CDR3 coding sequence is TGTGCCACCAGTCAGACCAAGGGGACCCAGTACTTC.